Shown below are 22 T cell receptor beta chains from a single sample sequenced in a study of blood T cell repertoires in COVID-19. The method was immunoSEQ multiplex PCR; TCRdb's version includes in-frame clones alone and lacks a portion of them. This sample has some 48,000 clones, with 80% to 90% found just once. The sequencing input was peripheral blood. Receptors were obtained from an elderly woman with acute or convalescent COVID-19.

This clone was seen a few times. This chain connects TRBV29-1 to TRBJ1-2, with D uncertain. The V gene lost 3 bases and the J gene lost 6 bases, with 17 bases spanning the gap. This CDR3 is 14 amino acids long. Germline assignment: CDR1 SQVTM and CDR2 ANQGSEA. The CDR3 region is CSVDLWAGGDGYTF. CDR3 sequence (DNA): TGCAGCGTTGATCTCTGGGCAGGAGGCGATGGCTACACCTTC. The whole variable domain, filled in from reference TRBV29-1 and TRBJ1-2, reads SAVISQKPSRDICQRGTSLTIQCQVDSQVTMMFWYRQQPGQSLTLIATANQGSEATYESGFVIDKFPISRPNLTFSTLTVSNMSPEDSSIYLCSVDLWAGGDGYTFGSGTRLTVV.

For the CDR3, the DNA is TGTGCCACCGGAGTAGCGGGGGACACAGATACGCAGTATTTT. Its protein is CATGVAGDTDTQYF. The rearrangement uses TRBV24-1 and TRBJ2-3; 9 nucleotides agree with TRBD2. V lost 9 bases and J lost 2; bases outside the gene matches: 5. Germline V gene sequence: CDR1 KGHDR, CDR2 SFDVKD. The CDR3 loop spans 14 amino acids.

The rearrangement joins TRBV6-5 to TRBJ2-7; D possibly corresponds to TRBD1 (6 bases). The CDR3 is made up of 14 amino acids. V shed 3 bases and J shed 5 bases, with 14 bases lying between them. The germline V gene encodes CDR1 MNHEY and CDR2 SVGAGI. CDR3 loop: CASSYWKQGNEQYF. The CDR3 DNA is TGTGCCAGCAGTTATTGGAAACAGGGAAACGAGCAGTACTTC.

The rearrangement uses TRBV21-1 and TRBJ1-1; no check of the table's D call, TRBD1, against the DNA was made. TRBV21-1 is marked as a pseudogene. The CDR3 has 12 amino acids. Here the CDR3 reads CASSTKGRLAFF. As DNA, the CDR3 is TGTGCCAGCAGCACTAAGGGGCGGTTAGCTTTCTTT.

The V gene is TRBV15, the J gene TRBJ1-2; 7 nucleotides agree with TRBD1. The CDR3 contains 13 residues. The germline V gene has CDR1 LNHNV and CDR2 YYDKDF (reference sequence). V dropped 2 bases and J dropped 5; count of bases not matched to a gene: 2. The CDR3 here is CATSRKQGYGYTF. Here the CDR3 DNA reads TGTGCCACCAGCAGAAAACAGGGGTATGGCTACACCTTC.

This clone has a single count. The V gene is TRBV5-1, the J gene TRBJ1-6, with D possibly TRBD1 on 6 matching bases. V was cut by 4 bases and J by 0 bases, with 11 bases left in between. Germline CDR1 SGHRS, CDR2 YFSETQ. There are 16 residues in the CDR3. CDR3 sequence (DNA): TGCGCCAGCAGCCCAAGGGGGAGCTCCTATAATTCACCCCTCCACTTT. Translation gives CASSPRGSSYNSPLHF.

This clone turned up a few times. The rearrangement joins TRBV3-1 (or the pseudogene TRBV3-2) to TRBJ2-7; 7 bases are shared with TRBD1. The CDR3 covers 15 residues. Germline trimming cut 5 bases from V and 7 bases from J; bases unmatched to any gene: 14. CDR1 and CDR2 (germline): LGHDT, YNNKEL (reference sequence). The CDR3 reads CASSSTGDPMEEQYF. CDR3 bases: TGTGCCAGCAGCAGTACAGGGGACCCTATGGAAGAGCAGTACTTC.

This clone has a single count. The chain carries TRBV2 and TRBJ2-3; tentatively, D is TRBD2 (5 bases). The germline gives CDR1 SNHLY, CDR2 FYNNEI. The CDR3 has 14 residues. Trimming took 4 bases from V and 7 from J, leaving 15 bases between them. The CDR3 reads CASSARESMNTQYF. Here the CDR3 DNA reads TGTGCCAGCAGTGCAAGGGAGAGTATGAATACGCAGTATTTT.

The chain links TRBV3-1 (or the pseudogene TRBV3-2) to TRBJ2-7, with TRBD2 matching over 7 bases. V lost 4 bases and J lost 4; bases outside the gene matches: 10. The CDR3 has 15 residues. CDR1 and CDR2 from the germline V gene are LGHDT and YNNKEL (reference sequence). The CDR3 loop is CASSLSILGGYEQYF. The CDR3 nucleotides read TGTGCCAGCAGCCTTTCCATCCTGGGGGGGTACGAGCAGTACTTC.

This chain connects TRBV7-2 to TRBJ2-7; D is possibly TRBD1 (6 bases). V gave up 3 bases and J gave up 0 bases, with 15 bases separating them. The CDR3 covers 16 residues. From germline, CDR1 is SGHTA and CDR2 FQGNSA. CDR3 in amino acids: CASSFPGQTSSYEQYF. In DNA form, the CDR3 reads TGTGCCAGCAGCTTCCCAGGACAGACAAGCTCCTACGAGCAGTACTTC. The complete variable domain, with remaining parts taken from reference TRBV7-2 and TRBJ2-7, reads GAGVSQSPSNKVTEKGKDVELRCDPISGHTALYWYRQSLGQGLEFLIYFQGNSAPDKSGLPSDRFSAERTGGSVSTLTIQRTQQEDSAVYLCASSFPGQTSSYEQYFGPGTRLTVT.

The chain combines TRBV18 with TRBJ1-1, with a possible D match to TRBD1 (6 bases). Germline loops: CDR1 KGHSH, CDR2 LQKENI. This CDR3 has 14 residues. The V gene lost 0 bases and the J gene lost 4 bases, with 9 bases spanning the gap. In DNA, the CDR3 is TGTGCCAGCTCACCACCGGACAGTCGCACTGAAGCTTTCTTT. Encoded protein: CASSPPDSRTEAFF.

For the CDR3, the DNA is TGTGCCTGGAGTGTAACAGGGCCCTATGGCTACACCTTC. It codes for CAWSVTGPYGYTF. The rearrangement links TRBV30 to TRBJ1-2; D may be TRBD1 (6 bases). The CDR3 spans 13 residues. Germline values: CDR1 GTSNPN, CDR2 SVGIG (reference sequence). Trimming took off 0 bases at V and 4 bases at J, with 9 bases between the two ends.

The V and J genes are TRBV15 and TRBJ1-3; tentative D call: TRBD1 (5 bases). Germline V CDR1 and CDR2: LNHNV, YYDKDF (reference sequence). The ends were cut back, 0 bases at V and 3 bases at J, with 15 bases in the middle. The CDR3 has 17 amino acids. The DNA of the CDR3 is TGTGCCACCAGCAGAGATCAGGCAGGGCTGGTTGGAAACACCATATATTTT. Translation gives CATSRDQAGLVGNTIYF.

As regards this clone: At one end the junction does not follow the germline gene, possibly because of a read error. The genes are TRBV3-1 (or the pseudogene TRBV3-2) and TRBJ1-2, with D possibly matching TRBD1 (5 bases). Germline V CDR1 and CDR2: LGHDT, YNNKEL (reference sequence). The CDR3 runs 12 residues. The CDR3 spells CAGSQDRGSYTF. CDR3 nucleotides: TGTGCCGGCAGCCAAGATAGGGGAAGCTACACCTTC.

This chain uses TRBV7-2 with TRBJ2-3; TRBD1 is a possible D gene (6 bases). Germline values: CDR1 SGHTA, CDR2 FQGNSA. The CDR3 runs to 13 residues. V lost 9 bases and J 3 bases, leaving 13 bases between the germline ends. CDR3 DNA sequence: TGTGCCAGTCAGGGGCAGGGGACAGATACGCAGTATTTT. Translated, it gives CASQGQGTDTQYF.

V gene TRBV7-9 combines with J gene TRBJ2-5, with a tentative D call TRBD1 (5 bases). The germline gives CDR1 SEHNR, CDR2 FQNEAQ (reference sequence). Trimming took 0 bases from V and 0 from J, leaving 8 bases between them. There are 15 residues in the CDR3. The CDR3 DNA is TGTGCCAGCAGCTTAGCTAAGGGGAACCAAGAGACCCAGTACTTC. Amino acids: CASSLAKGNQETQYF. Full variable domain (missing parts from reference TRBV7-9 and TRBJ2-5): DTGVSQNPRHKITKRGQNVTFRCDPISEHNRLYWYRQTLGQGPEFLTYFQNEAQLEKSRLLSDRFSAERPKGSFSTLEIQRTEQGDSAMYLCASSLAKGNQETQYFGPGTRLLVL.

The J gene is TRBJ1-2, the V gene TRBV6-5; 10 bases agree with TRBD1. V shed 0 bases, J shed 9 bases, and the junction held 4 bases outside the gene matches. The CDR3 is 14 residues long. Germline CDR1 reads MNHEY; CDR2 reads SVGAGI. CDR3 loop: CASSYSGQGLSYTF. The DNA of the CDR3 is TGTGCCAGCAGTTACTCGGGACAGGGGCTTAGCTACACCTTC.

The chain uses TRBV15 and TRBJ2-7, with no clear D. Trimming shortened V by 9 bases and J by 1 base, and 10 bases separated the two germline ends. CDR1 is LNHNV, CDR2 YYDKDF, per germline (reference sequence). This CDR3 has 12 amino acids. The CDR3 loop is CATGSSSYEQYF. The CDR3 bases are TGTGCCACAGGTAGCTCTTCCTACGAGCAGTACTTC.

Here the CDR3 DNA reads TGTGCCAGCAGCAGCTCCCGGTTGGGGCTTTACGATGAGCAGTTCTTC. Protein sequence: CASSSSRLGLYDEQFF. V gene TRBV21-1 combines with J gene TRBJ2-1; TRBD1, the table's D call, lacks a check against the DNA. TRBV21-1 is given as a pseudogene. This CDR3 is 16 amino acids long.

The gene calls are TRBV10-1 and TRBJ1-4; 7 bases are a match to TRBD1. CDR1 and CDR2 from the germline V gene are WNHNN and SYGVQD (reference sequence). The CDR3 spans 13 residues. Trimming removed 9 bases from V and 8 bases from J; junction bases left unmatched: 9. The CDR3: CASTGASGEKLFF. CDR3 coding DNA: TGCGCCAGTACAGGGGCTTCCGGAGAAAAACTGTTTTTT.

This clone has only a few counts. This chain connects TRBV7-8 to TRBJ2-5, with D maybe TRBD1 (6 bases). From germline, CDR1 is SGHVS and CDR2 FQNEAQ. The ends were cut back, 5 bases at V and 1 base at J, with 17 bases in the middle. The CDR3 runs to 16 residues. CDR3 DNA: TGTGCCAGCAGCCCAACGACGACAGGAAGCCAAGAGACCCAGTACTTC. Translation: CASSPTTTGSQETQYF.

The CDR3 DNA sequence: TGTGCCAGCAGCCCCAGGACAGGCCGCACTGAAGCTTTCTTT. Residues: CASSPRTGRTEAFF. The rearrangement uses TRBV5-5 and TRBJ1-1, with 7 bases identical to TRBD1. V shed 4 bases, J shed 4 bases, and the junction held 7 bases outside the gene matches. The CDR3 has 14 residues. Germline assignment: CDR1 SGHKS and CDR2 YYEKEE (reference sequence).